These 17 T cell receptor beta chains share one sample of origin, sequenced in a study of T-cell memory formation after mild COVID-19. TCRdb called the 5' RACE reads again in MiXCR, with one record for every CDR3 protein. Among roughly 510,000 distinct CDR3 sequences listed, 17% were seen once. Sequenced: PBMCs or a T cell subset sorted from them (not recorded which). These receptors were collected from an adult woman who had mild COVID-19 (a few samples of this study predate the infection). Cell type and time point are not known.

The genes are TRBV6-5 and TRBJ1-1; 7 bases fit TRBD1. CDR1 MNHEY and CDR2 SVGAGI come from the germline V gene. This CDR3 has 13 amino acids. V gave up 7 bases and J gave up 3 bases; unmatched junction bases: 5. The CDR3 nucleotides are TGTGCCAGCACCAGGGGGGGGTACACTGAAGCTTTCTTT. Translating it yields CASTRGGYTEAFF.

J is TRBJ2-1 and V is TRBV7-3; 11 nucleotides line up with TRBD2. Looked up from germline, CDR1 is SGHTA and CDR2 is FQGTGA. V dropped 5 bases and J dropped 7; count of bases not matched to a gene: 13. CDR3 length: 17 residues. The CDR3 region is CASSPTLLAGVGNEQFF. The CDR3 coding sequence is TGTGCCAGCAGCCCGACTTTACTAGCGGGAGTTGGTAATGAGCAGTTCTTC. Full variable domain (remainder filled in from reference TRBV7-3 and TRBJ2-1): GAGVSQTPSNKVTEKGKYVELRCDPISGHTALYWYRQSLGQGPEFLIYFQGTGAADDSGLPNDRFFAVRPEGSVSTLKIQRTERGDSAVYLCASSPTLLAGVGNEQFFGPGTRLTVL.

This clonotype was found a few times. This rearrangement joins TRBV10-3 to TRBJ2-1; 10 bases are a match to TRBD2. The CDR3 length is 15 residues. Trimming removed 5 bases from V and 1 base from J; junction bases left unmatched: 2. Germline CDR1 ENHRY, CDR2 SYGVKD. The CDR3 loop is CAISIAGGSYNEQFF. The CDR3, as DNA: TGTGCCATCAGTATAGCGGGAGGTTCCTACAATGAGCAGTTCTTC.

A few counts support this clonotype. The gene calls are TRBV5-1 and TRBJ1-1; D uncertain. Trimming took 0 bases from V and 4 from J, leaving 13 bases between them. The CDR3 is 15 amino acids. Germline assignment: CDR1 SGHRS and CDR2 YFSETQ. The chain's CDR3 is CASSLDPKYGTEAFF. In DNA, the CDR3 is TGCGCCAGCAGCTTGGACCCCAAGTACGGCACTGAAGCTTTCTTT.

The sample holds many counts of this clonotype. V usage is TRBV18 and J usage is TRBJ2-3; the match to TRBD2 covers 12 bases. This CDR3 contains 16 residues. CDR1 is KGHSH, CDR2 LQKENI, per germline. With 8 bases clipped from V and 1 base from J, the junction kept 7 bases outside the gene matches. CDR3 nucleotide sequence: TGTGCCAGCAGCCCTAGACTAGCGGGGGGCACAGATACGCAGTATTTT. Its protein product is CASSPRLAGGTDTQYF.

This clonotype was detected only a few times. V is TRBV24-1 and J is TRBJ2-3; 7 bases fit TRBD1. The CDR3 loop spans 15 amino acids. Germline loops: CDR1 KGHDR, CDR2 SFDVKD. V shed 8 bases, J shed 0 bases, and the junction held 7 bases outside the gene matches. The CDR3 loop is CATKRGTASTDTQYF. DNA of the CDR3: TGTGCCACCAAAAGGGGGACAGCGAGCACAGATACGCAGTATTTT.

This chain links TRBV18 with TRBJ1-3, with a tentative D call TRBD1 (6 bases). Trimming stripped 3 bases from V and 0 bases from J, with 24 bases between. The CDR3 is made up of 20 amino acids. Germline assignment: CDR1 KGHSH and CDR2 LQKENI. The DNA of the CDR3 is TGTGCCAGCTCACCGCAGCTAACAGGGAGATCCTTTGGCTCTGGAAACACCATATATTTT. As protein: CASSPQLTGRSFGSGNTIYF.

CDR3 DNA: TGTGCCAGCAGCTTAGGGCCGAGTCTGTATGAGCAGTTCTTC. As protein: CASSLGPSLYEQFF. The J gene is TRBJ2-1, the V gene TRBV11-3; D gene ambiguous. Germline V gives CDR1 SGHNT, CDR2 YENEEA. The CDR3 runs to 14 residues. V was cut by 1 base and J by 8 bases, with 12 bases left in between.

In its sample, this clonotype was seen a few times. The chain joins TRBV28 to TRBJ1-1; D gene uncertain. V dropped 3 bases and J dropped 11 bases, with 10 bases sitting between them. The V gene's germline CDR1 is MDHEN and CDR2 SYDVKM. The CDR3 runs 11 residues. DNA for the CDR3: TGTGCCAGCAGTTTCGGCGCGTTGGCTTTCTTT. Protein product: CASSFGALAFF.

V usage is TRBV6-2 or TRBV6-3 and J usage is TRBJ2-2, with D tentatively TRBD1 or TRBD2 (5 bases each). The CDR3 length is 16 residues. The V and J ends lost 6 bases and 1 base respectively, with 15 bases between them. Per germline, CDR1 MNHEY and CDR2 SVGEGT. This chain's CDR3 is CASRSGPSKNTGELFF. CDR3 DNA sequence: TGTGCCAGCAGATCGGGACCCTCGAAGAACACCGGGGAGCTGTTTTTT.

The chain combines TRBV7-8 with TRBJ1-1; TRBD1 agrees at 7 bases. V lost 1 base and J lost 5; bases outside the gene matches: 7. Germline CDR1 reads SGHVS; CDR2 reads FQNEAQ. The CDR3 sequence is 15 residues long. The CDR3 DNA reads TGTGCCAGCAGCTTAGATATAGGGGGCTTGACTGAAGCTTTCTTT. Translating it yields CASSLDIGGLTEAFF.

The rearrangement links TRBV30 to TRBJ1-5; D ambiguous. Per germline, CDR1 GTSNPN and CDR2 SVGIG (reference sequence). V shed 4 bases and J shed 0 bases, with 10 bases lying between them. This CDR3 region has 14 residues. DNA for the CDR3: TGTGCCTGGAATTTGGGGAGTAGCAATCAGCCCCAGCATTTT. Amino acids: CAWNLGSSNQPQHF.

The chain uses TRBV11-2 and TRBJ2-4, with TRBD2 matching over 13 bases. Germline V gives CDR1 SGHAT, CDR2 FQNNGV. Trimming removed 1 base from V and 15 bases from J; junction bases left unmatched: 3. The CDR3 is made up of 13 amino acids. CDR3 in amino acids: CASSLGTSGRPYF. CDR3 nucleotide sequence: TGTGCCAGCAGCTTAGGGACTAGCGGGAGACCGTACTTC.

This chain connects TRBV6-2 or TRBV6-3 to TRBJ2-7; TRBD2 might be the D (5 bases). The CDR3 consists of 15 residues. Germline V lookup: CDR1 MNHEY, CDR2 SVGEGT. V was pared by 2 bases and J by 2 bases, with 13 bases between. The DNA of the CDR3 is TGTGCCAGCAGTTACGGGTCGGGGAGCGCCTACGAGCAGTACTTC. Protein sequence: CASSYGSGSAYEQYF.

The rearrangement uses TRBV13 and TRBJ1-1; TRBD1 aligns across 8 bases. V was pared by 1 base and J by 1 base, with 8 bases of the junction left unmatched. The CDR3 has 17 residues. The V gene's germline CDR1 is PRHDT and CDR2 FYEKMQ (reference sequence). The CDR3 DNA sequence: TGTGCCAGCAGCTTAGAGGGACAGGCAGGTGGGAACACTGAAGCTTTCTTT. Translating it yields CASSLEGQAGGNTEAFF.

The sample holds a few counts of this clonotype. The chain has TRBV7-8 and TRBJ2-1, with a tentative D call TRBD1 (5 bases). The V end lost 6 bases, the J end lost 7 bases, and 16 bases lay between the germline ends. Germline V gene sequence: CDR1 SGHVS, CDR2 FQNEAQ. The CDR3 is 14 residues long. Written as DNA, the CDR3 is TGTGCCAGCAGGGGGCCACTATTAGGTAATGAGCAGTTCTTC. Encoded protein: CASRGPLLGNEQFF. The full variable domain, its missing parts supplied by reference TRBV7-8 and TRBJ2-1, is GAGVSQSPRYKVAKRGQDVALRCDPISGHVSLFWYQQALGQGPEFLTYFQNEAQLDKSGLPSDRFFAERPEGSVSTLKIQRTQQEDSAVYLCASRGPLLGNEQFFGPGTRLTVL.

This clonotype was recorded a few times. The chain is built from TRBV7-2 and TRBJ2-2, with D hard to call. This CDR3 region has 15 residues. V lost 5 bases and J 0 bases, leaving 10 bases between the germline ends. Germline CDR1 reads SGHTA; CDR2 reads FQGNSA. The CDR3 loop is CASSLSHTNTGELFF. The CDR3 DNA reads TGTGCCAGCAGCCTAAGCCACACGAACACCGGGGAGCTGTTTTTT. Using reference TRBV7-2 and TRBJ2-2 for the parts outside the CDR3, the full variable domain is GAGVSQSPSNKVTEKGKDVELRCDPISGHTALYWYRQSLGQGLEFLIYFQGNSAPDKSGLPSDRFSAERTGGSVSTLTIQRTQQEDSAVYLCASSLSHTNTGELFFGEGSRLTVL.